The rows below give T cell receptor beta chains drawn from one sample of a study of glioma-infiltrating T cells after dendritic cell vaccination. Sequenced by immunoSEQ multiplex PCR; TCRdb stores in-frame clones only, minus some. Found here are around 73,000 clones, roughly 80% of them singletons; the top ten hold under 2.5%. Material: blood, obtained before dendritic cell vaccination. Receptor source: a human donor with glioblastoma. The CDR3 runs from the conserved cysteine through the conserved F or W. The D gene is left open where the match is weak. Only some rows state a clone size, as once, few, many or a class for expanded clones.

D gene,J gene,clone size,V gene,CDR3 protein,CDR3 DNA
-,TRBJ2-3,-,TRBV4-1,CASSPGSTDTQYF,TGCGCCAGCAGCCCCGGGAGCACAGATACGCAGTATTTT
-,TRBJ2-6,-,TRBV19,CASSRRQDSGANVLTF,TGTGCCAGTAGTCGGCGTCAGGACTCTGGGGCCAACGTCCTGACTTTC
-,TRBJ1-1,-,TRBV13,CASTGRLSTEAFF,TGTGCCAGCACCGGTCGTTTGAGCACTGAAGCTTTCTTT
-,TRBJ1-6,-,TRBV28,CASQDSQGFGSYNSPLHF,TGTGCCAGCCAAGATTCTCAGGGATTTGGATCCTATAATTCACCCCTCCACTTT
TRBD1,TRBJ1-5,-,TRBV6-1,CASRDRGHQPQHF,TGTGCCAGCAGGGACAGGGGGCATCAGCCCCAGCATTTT
TRBD1,TRBJ1-1,-,TRBV6-5,CASISDRVTEAFF,TGTGCCAGCATTTCAGACAGGGTCACTGAAGCTTTCTTT
-,TRBJ1-2,-,TRBV5-1,CASSPDGDYGYTF,TGCGCCAGCAGCCCAGACGGGGACTATGGCTACACCTTC
-,TRBJ1-3,few,TRBV10-3,CAISESMGNTIYF,TGTGCCATCAGTGAGTCTATGGGAAACACCATATATTTT
-,TRBJ2-3,-,TRBV27,CASSFQNRRDTQYF,TGTGCCAGCAGTTTTCAAAACAGGAGAGATACGCAGTATTTT
TRBD2,TRBJ2-3,-,TRBV4-2,CASSQGAGVGTDTQYF,TGTGCCAGCAGCCAAGGGGCGGGAGTTGGTACAGATACGCAGTATTTT
TRBD1,TRBJ2-3,once,TRBV6-6,CASTRGGQGDGTQYF,TGTGCCAGCACCCGGGGGGGACAGGGGGATGGTACGCAGTATTTT
-,TRBJ1-1,-,TRBV7-2,CASSLRDRYTEAFF,TGTGCCAGCAGCTTAAGAGACAGATACACTGAAGCTTTCTTT
TRBD1,TRBJ1-4,few,TRBV2,CASRRDSEKLFF,TGTGCCAGCAGGAGGGACAGTGAAAAACTGTTTTTT
TRBD1,TRBJ2-5,-,TRBV6-1,CASSEATGEQETQYF,TGTGCCAGCAGTGAAGCCACAGGGGAACAAGAGACCCAGTACTTC
TRBD2,TRBJ2-1,-,TRBV7-2,CASSLSSGGVYNEQFF,TGTGCCAGCAGCTTATCTAGCGGGGGGGTTTACAATGAGCAGTTCTTC
-,TRBJ1-2,-,TRBV30,CAWSGTYGYTF,TGTGCCTGGAGTGGGACTTATGGCTACACCTTC
-,TRBJ2-2,-,TRBV5-1,CASSQEGQLHLTTGELFF,TGCGCCAGCAGCCAGGAAGGACAGCTACACCTAACCACCGGGGAGCTGTTTTTT
TRBD1,TRBJ1-5,few,TRBV19,CASNDPGGVYGNQPQHF,TGTGCCAGTAACGATCCAGGGGGCGTTTATGGCAATCAGCCCCAGCATTTT
-,TRBJ2-1,-,TRBV6-5,CASSWGLYNEQFF,TGTGCCAGCAGTTGGGGACTTTACAATGAGCAGTTCTTC
TRBD2,TRBJ2-5,-,TRBV15,CATSRGERGGGETQYF,TGTGCCACCAGCAGAGGGGAGCGGGGGGGAGGGGAGACCCAGTACTTC
-,TRBJ2-5,-,TRBV4-1,CASSRGGNQETQYF,TGCGCCAGCAGCCGAGGTGGAAACCAAGAGACCCAGTACTTC
-,TRBJ2-6,-,TRBV25-1,CASSTPILRGSGANVLTF,TGTGCCAGCAGTACCCCCATCCTAAGAGGGTCTGGGGCCAACGTCCTGACTTTC
TRBD2,TRBJ2-1,-,TRBV2,CAPQPPLTSGRLNEQFF,TGTGCCCCCCAACCCCCCCTGACTAGCGGGAGATTAAATGAGCAGTTCTTC
-,TRBJ1-6,-,TRBV19,CASSSSFTGNNSPLHF,TGTGCCAGTAGTTCATCATTTACGGGGAATAATTCACCCCTCCACTTT
-,TRBJ2-3,-,TRBV28,CASRGADTQYF,TGTGCCAGCAGAGGGGCAGATACGCAGTATTTT
-,TRBJ2-5,few,TRBV14,CASSQGTTGPKARETQYF,TGTGCCAGCAGCCAAGGGACAACCGGGCCCAAGGCCAGGGAGACCCAGTACTTC
TRBD2,TRBJ2-2,-,TRBV5-6,CASRLAGKNTGELFF,TGTGCCAGCAGATTAGCGGGTAAGAACACCGGGGAGCTGTTTTTT
-,TRBJ2-7,-,TRBV6-4,CASRTGTPEHIYEQYF,TGTGCCAGCAGAACGGGGACACCCGAACACATCTACGAGCAGTACTTC
TRBD2,TRBJ2-2,-,TRBV10-3,CAIKPGRGAGGRGTGELFF,TGTGCCATCAAGCCCGGTCGCGGGGCGGGGGGGCGCGGCACCGGGGAGCTGTTTTTT
TRBD1,TRBJ2-3,once,TRBV2,CASRLGQGSTDTQYF,TGTGCCAGCCGGCTAGGACAGGGAAGCACAGATACGCAGTATTTT
-,TRBJ1-2,-,TRBV28,CASSFREAFYGYTF,TGTGCCAGCAGTTTTCGGGAGGCTTTCTATGGCTACACCTTC
TRBD1,TRBJ1-1,once,TRBV6-5,CASSFATGMNTEAFF,TGTGCCAGCAGTTTTGCGACAGGGATGAACACTGAAGCTTTCTTT
-,TRBJ1-2,-,TRBV18,CASSPPGASSGYTF,TGTGCCAGCTCACCACCTGGGGCTTCGTCTGGCTACACCTTC
TRBD1,TRBJ2-1,-,TRBV7-3,CASSPRTGEQFF,TGTGCCAGCAGCCCCCGGACAGGCGAGCAGTTCTTC
TRBD1,TRBJ1-1,-,TRBV6-5,CASRLPGGVEAFF,TGTGCCAGCAGGCTTCCAGGGGGCGTTGAAGCTTTCTTT
-,TRBJ2-7,-,TRBV7-2,CASSKMAGSDYEQYF,TGTGCCAGCAGCAAGATGGCCGGGAGCGACTACGAGCAGTACTTC
-,TRBJ1-2,few,TRBV9,CASSPTEDYGYTF,TGTGCCAGCAGCCCGACAGAAGACTATGGCTACACCTTC
TRBD2,TRBJ2-3,-,TRBV6-4,CASSDSTSGEADTQYF,TGTGCCAGCAGTGACTCGACTAGCGGGGAGGCAGATACGCAGTATTTT
-,TRBJ1-1,-,TRBV6-5,CASSYPGQGSIF,TGTGCCAGCAGTTACCCCGGGCAGGGGTCCATCTTT
TRBD1,TRBJ1-4,few,TRBV19,CASRTLQRGHNNEKLFF,TGTGCCAGTAGAACTCTCCAGAGGGGGCATAATAATGAAAAACTGTTTTTT
-,TRBJ2-7,-,TRBV10-3,CAISESEGGGSKQYF,TGTGCCATCAGTGAGTCTGAGGGTGGAGGGTCTAAGCAGTACTTC